This T cell receptor beta chain was identified in a study of blood T cell repertoires in COVID-19. Study at large: Samples of COVID-19 (acute and convalescent) were obtained from the United States, Italy and Spain.

Only in-frame clones appear in the TCRdb table, and some are missing; sequencing was by immunoSEQ multiplex PCR. Altogether over 250,000 clones are present, about 82% being singletons, with the ten largest covering 4.5% to 5.5%. Looked up from germline, CDR1 is MGHDK and CDR2 is SYGVNS. CDR3 length: 15 amino acids. The V gene lost 1 base and the J gene lost 4 bases, with 11 bases spanning the gap. This rearrangement joins TRBV25-1 to TRBJ1-3; no clear D gene. Sequenced input: peripheral blood. This receptor was taken from a man aged 45-65 years with active or convalescent COVID-19. CDR3 residues: CASSELGVAGNTIYF. The CDR3 DNA is TGTGCCAGCAGTGAATTGGGCGTAGCGGGAAACACCATATATTTT. Looking up the rest from reference TRBV25-1 and TRBJ1-3 gives the full variable domain: EADIYQTPRYLVIGTGKKITLECSQTMGHDKMYWYQQDPGMELHLIHYSYGVNSTEKGDLSSESTVSRIRTEHFPLTLESARPSHTSQYLCASSELGVAGNTIYFGEGSWLTVV.